The clone carrying this T cell receptor beta chain was seen ten or more times. Its target is unknown. The entry originates in a study of early T cells in non-severe SARS-CoV-2 infection. Study-wide results and caveats: Reliance on VDJdb matching favored anti-spike CD8 responses; private and CD4 specificities were missed.

CDR3 length: 15 residues. The V segment lost 6 bases and the J segment 2 bases; nucleotides outside the gene matches: 7. Looked up from germline, CDR1 is MNHEY and CDR2 is SVGEGT. Separate cDNA molecules each had unique molecular identifiers attached to them. TCRdb passed the 5' RACE reads through MiXCR, listing each CDR3 protein once. The table lists roughly 28,000 distinct CDR3 sequences, about 5% of them singletons. The chain links TRBV6-2 or TRBV6-3 to TRBJ2-3, with 8 bases fitting TRBD1. The TCR was taken from an adult who was a healthcare worker with PCR-confirmed SARS-CoV-2 infection or an uninfected control (not recorded which). Sequencing was done on a sample of whole blood. Written as DNA, the CDR3 is TGTGCCAGCAGCCGACAGGGGACTTCCACAGATACGCAGTATTTT. Protein sequence: CASSRQGTSTDTQYF.